This T cell receptor beta chain was documented in a study of T cell repertoires in cytomegalovirus infection. Study details: Selection of CMV epitopes for the study included recently identified HLA-C-restricted and well-studied HLA-B-restricted ones. The public TCR beta signatures pointed to both CMV infection and matching HLA type.

TCRdb reprocessed the reads via MiXCR and lists one record per CDR3 protein. The table records approximately 990,000 distinct CDR3 sequences, roughly a third of them present only once. General observations from the study: In two of eight donors, the top clonotype was HLA-C-restricted CMV-specific.

This clonotype was seen a few times. Its antigen remains unknown. The CDR3 contains 15 residues. The V end was cut by 2 bases, the J end by 4 bases, with 15 bases between. Germline assignment: CDR1 SGHKS and CDR2 YYEKEE (reference sequence). The V and J genes are TRBV5-5 and TRBJ1-1, with D perhaps TRBD1 (6 bases). This receptor was taken from a human donor in good health (CMV status not recorded). Some clones in this sample may be carry-over from other donors' samples. The source material was cultured CD8+ T cells from PBMCs, sampled from culture after CMV antigen stimulation. CDR3 amino acids: CASSFYTGTFTEAFF. Written as DNA, the CDR3 is TGTGCCAGCAGCTTTTACACCGGGACATTCACTGAAGCTTTCTTT. The variable domain in full, completed from reference TRBV5-5 and TRBJ1-1, reads DAGVTQSPTHLIKTRGQQVTLRCSPISGHKSVSWYQQVLGQGPQFIFQYYEKEERGRGNFPDRFSARQFPNYSSELNVNALLLGDSALYLCASSFYTGTFTEAFFGQGTRLTVV.